This T cell receptor (beta chain) was captured by sequencing in a study of blood T cell repertoires in COVID-19. Study information: Samples representing acute and convalescent COVID-19 were sourced from the United States, Italy and Spain.

CDR3 length: 16 amino acids. Trimming shortened V by 5 bases and J by 2 bases, and 16 bases separated the two germline ends. Germline assignment: CDR1 LNHNV and CDR2 YYDKDF (reference sequence). Per the authors' pipeline: The assay estimated nucleated cells by amplifying reference gene primers. This table comes from immunoSEQ multiplex PCR, and its TCRdb copy is limited to in-frame clones, with some not included. The V and J calls and the clone size are those of that table, but D and trimming were determined from the DNA. The sample records about 210,000 clones, roughly 78% being singletons. The genes are TRBV15 and TRBJ1-3, with a weak D call TRBD1 (5 bases). The clonotype comes from a woman aged 40 to 55 with acute or convalescent COVID-19. Sequencing used peripheral blood. CDR3 loop: CATSFSTGQAGNTIYF. Written as DNA, the CDR3 is TGTGCCACCAGCTTTAGCACAGGCCAAGCTGGAAACACCATATATTTT. Complete variable domain (other parts from reference TRBV15 and TRBJ1-3): DAMVIQNPRYQVTQFGKPVTLSCSQTLNHNVMYWYQQKSSQAPKLLFHYYDKDFNNEADTPDNFQSRRPNTSFCFLDIRSPGLGDTAMYLCATSFSTGQAGNTIYFGEGSWLTVV.